The 16 T cell receptor beta chains in this list originate from one sample, sequenced in a study of cytomegalovirus exposure and HLA in healthy donors. PCR involved 60 Vbeta and 13 Jbeta primers. Sequencing was performed with immunoSEQ multiplex PCR; in TCRdb, only in-frame clones are kept and a portion is missing. The profile shows 25,000 to 35,000 clones, about 65% of them singletons. The source material was PBMCs. Receptors originate from a man aged 45-65 years in good health and CMV-seropositive.

This chain connects TRBV7-2 to TRBJ2-7, with 7 bases lining up with TRBD2. Unmatched junction bases numbered 4, after V lost 5 bases and J lost 3 bases. The CDR3 covers 13 residues. Germline lookup yields CDR1 SGHTA and CDR2 FQGNSA. For the CDR3, the DNA is TGTGCCAGCAGCCCGCGGGGGTTCTACGAGCAGTACTTC. The encoded protein is CASSPRGFYEQYF.

The chain carries TRBV27 and TRBJ1-5, with TRBD1 matching 10 bases. Per the germline V gene, CDR1 is MNHEY and CDR2 is SMNVEV (reference sequence). Trimming at V came to 2 bases and at J to 2 bases, leaving 0 bases not matched to a gene. The CDR3 sequence is 15 residues long. In DNA form, the CDR3 reads TGTGCCAGCAGTTTAGGGACAGGGGGCAATCAGCCCCAGCATTTT. Protein sequence: CASSLGTGGNQPQHF.

V usage is TRBV5-6 and J usage is TRBJ2-7, with 9 bases fitting TRBD2. From germline, CDR1 is SGHDT and CDR2 YYEEEE. With V trimmed by 1 base and J by 4 bases, 6 bases remained unmatched. The CDR3 contains 15 residues. CDR3 amino acids: CASSLSGLAGYEQYF. The CDR3, as DNA: TGTGCCAGCAGCTTGTCCGGGCTAGCGGGATACGAGCAGTACTTC.

As DNA, the CDR3 is TGTGCCTGGAGTGTACGGGCTAGCGGGAGTCATGAGCAGTTCTTC. It translates to CAWSVRASGSHEQFF. The J gene is TRBJ2-1, the V gene TRBV30; TRBD2 matches at 10 bases. The CDR3 totals 15 residues. CDR1 and CDR2 from the germline V gene are GTSNPN and SVGIG (reference sequence). Trimming cost V 0 bases and J 8 bases; bases outside gene matches: 7.

The gene calls are TRBV4-2 and TRBJ2-5; D is ambiguous. The V end was cut by 4 bases, the J end by 5 bases, with 11 bases between. The CDR3 consists of 13 residues. Germline-derived CDR1 and CDR2 are LGHNA and YNFKEQ. The CDR3 nucleotides are TGTGCCAGCAGCCCCATCCCCATGGAGACCCAGTACTTC. Translation: CASSPIPMETQYF.

This clone showed up just a few times. The chain recombines TRBV2 with TRBJ2-5; D perhaps matches TRBD2 (5 bases). This CDR3 comprises 15 residues. In germline, CDR1 is SNHLY, CDR2 FYNNEI. V was trimmed by 2 bases and J by 7 bases, leaving 17 bases between them. The CDR3: CASSELGGTEGTQYF. CDR3 nucleotides: TGTGCCAGCAGTGAACTCGGAGGTACCGAGGGGACCCAGTACTTC.

A remark on this clone: This sample also contains other DNA sequences that code for the same CDR3. The gene calls are TRBV29-1 and TRBJ2-7; D gene uncertain. This CDR3 has 15 residues. CDR1 is SQVTM and CDR2 is ANQGSEA in the germline V gene. The V gene lost 6 bases and the J gene lost 0 bases, with 18 bases spanning the gap. The CDR3 loop is CSVLNPRGSSYEQYF. The CDR3 DNA reads as TGCAGCGTGTTGAACCCTCGAGGATCCTCCTACGAGCAGTACTTC.

V gene TRBV9 combines with J gene TRBJ1-1, with D possibly being TRBD1 (5 bases). CDR3 length: 16 residues. V lost 4 bases, J lost 4 bases, and 20 bases lay in between. Germline V gene data show CDR1 as SGDLS and CDR2 as YYNGEE. CDR3 DNA: TGTGCCAGCAGCCCCACTCAGGGTATTTTGACCACTGAAGCTTTCTTT. Amino acids: CASSPTQGILTTEAFF.

This chain joins TRBV30 and TRBJ1-2; no clear D. Germline CDR1 GTSNPN, CDR2 SVGIG (reference sequence). CDR3 length: 15 residues. Between the trimmed V and J ends, which lost 1 base and 7 bases, there was a span of 19 bases. CDR3 amino acids: CAWSDPLTVVRGYTF. The CDR3 DNA reads TGTGCCTGGAGTGACCCCCTCACTGTAGTTCGTGGCTACACCTTC.

The chain has TRBV6-1 and TRBJ2-1; 13 bases are shared with TRBD2. The germline gives CDR1 MNHNS, CDR2 SASEGT. This CDR3 region has 15 residues. Trimming took 6 bases from V and 7 from J; bases not matched to a gene: 6. The CDR3 is CASSKTSGRYNEQFF. CDR3 coding DNA: TGTGCCAGCAGCAAGACTAGCGGGAGGTATAATGAGCAGTTCTTC.

The CDR3, as DNA: TGTGCCTGGAGTGTGAGGAGGGCGAAGCCCCAGCATTTT. Its protein is CAWSVRRAKPQHF. V gene TRBV30 combines with J gene TRBJ1-5; no firm D call. This CDR3 is built from 13 residues. V lost 0 bases, J lost 8 bases, and 11 bases lay in between. Germline lookup yields CDR1 GTSNPN and CDR2 SVGIG (reference sequence).

The gene calls are TRBV5-1 and TRBJ2-7, with 10 bases that match TRBD1. This CDR3 region has 14 residues. The germline V gene encodes CDR1 SGHRS and CDR2 YFSETQ. Trimming removed 5 bases from V and 2 bases from J; junction bases left unmatched: 4. CDR3 sequence reads: CASRYGQGAYEQYF. CDR3 bases: TGCGCCAGCAGATATGGACAGGGGGCCTACGAGCAGTACTTC.

V usage is TRBV25-1 and J usage is TRBJ2-7; D may be TRBD2 (5 bases). Germline V lookup: CDR1 MGHDK, CDR2 SYGVNS. The V gene lost 2 bases and the J gene lost 0 bases, with 20 bases spanning the gap. The CDR3 covers 18 residues. The CDR3 spells CASSEEGVGSRASYEQYF. The DNA for the CDR3 is TGTGCCAGCAGTGAAGAGGGTGTTGGCAGTAGGGCCTCCTACGAGCAGTACTTC.

Only a few counts were recorded for this clone. The chain uses TRBV10-3 and TRBJ2-1; no clear D gene. Per germline, CDR1 ENHRY and CDR2 SYGVKD. V was shortened by 7 bases and J by 8 bases, with 15 bases between the two germline ends. This CDR3 comprises 13 residues. The CDR3 spells CAIKDSNVDEQFF. The CDR3 DNA reads TGTGCCATCAAGGATAGCAACGTGGATGAGCAGTTCTTC.

The chain has TRBV6-1 and TRBJ2-7; D is possibly TRBD2 (5 bases). The germline CDR1 and CDR2 sequences are MNHNS and SASEGT. The CDR3 has 14 residues. Trimming pared 5 bases from V and 6 bases from J, leaving 17 bases between. Here the CDR3 reads CASSPPGPRGEQYF. The CDR3 DNA sequence: TGTGCCAGCAGTCCCCCGGGCCCCCGGGGCGAGCAGTACTTC.

This rearrangement joins TRBV29-1 to TRBJ2-1; 10 bases agree with TRBD2. The CDR3 consists of 15 residues. Germline assignment: CDR1 SQVTM and CDR2 ANQGSEA. J gave up 7 bases and V 4 bases, and 10 bases lay outside the gene matches. The CDR3 spells CSVGLLSGRKNEQFF. The CDR3, as DNA: TGCAGCGTTGGTTTACTTAGCGGGAGGAAGAATGAGCAGTTCTTC.